The 19 T cell receptor beta chains in this list originate from one sample, sequenced in a study of molecular identifiers for immune sequencing clone quantification (dated by TCRdb to 2016 to 2019). Preparation of the library involved PCR. The run used a NextSeq 500. TCRdb ran its own pipeline on the public reads, namely fastp trimming at Q25 and MiXCR clone calling, and kept in-frame beta chains. For every CDR3 protein sequence, its rows merge into one entry that carries the most common genes and DNA. The sample table records around 470,000 distinct CDR3 sequences; 25% of these occur just once. The ten largest make up around 0.78% of the sample. The source material was naive CD8+ T cells from blood, with Jurkat cell RNA spiked in. What the cell subset or site label conveys for this sample: FACS-sorted CD8+CD4-CCR7+CD45RA+ naive T cells. The receptor set was obtained from a human donor in good health. Some libraries in this study had Jurkat cell RNA spiked in.

This clonotype was counted at least ten times. The CDR3 sequence: CASSRPHPQKDRGAYEQYF. The CDR3 coding sequence is TGCGCCAGCAGTCGCCCCCACCCGCAAAAGGACAGGGGAGCCTACGAGCAGTACTTC. The rearrangement joins TRBV23-1 to TRBJ2-7; 9 nucleotides line up with TRBD1. TRBV23-1 is an open reading frame whose function is uncertain. The CDR3 has 19 amino acids. Trimming took 4 bases from V and 2 from J; bases not matched to a gene: 18.

The chain employs TRBV7-9 and TRBJ2-5, with TRBD1 identical over 7 bases. CDR3 length: 15 amino acids. Per the germline V gene, CDR1 is SEHNR and CDR2 is FQNEAQ (reference sequence). V shed 8 bases, J shed 5 bases, and the junction held 14 bases outside the gene matches. For the CDR3, the DNA is TGTGCCAGCGCCCGCCGGGACAGTGGGGCTGAGACCCAGTACTTC. Encoded protein: CASARRDSGAETQYF.

This clonotype was counted many times. The chain uses TRBV28 and TRBJ2-5; 10 nucleotides line up with TRBD2. CDR1 is MDHEN, CDR2 SYDVKM, per germline. The V segment lost 8 bases and the J segment 4 bases; nucleotides outside the gene matches: 1. This CDR3 is built from 12 residues. This CDR3 reads CASSSGGETQYF. In DNA form, the CDR3 reads TGTGCCAGCTCTAGCGGGGGAGAGACCCAGTACTTC.

This clonotype has just a few counts. J is TRBJ1-5 and V is TRBV6-2 or TRBV6-3, with 9 bases that match TRBD1. The germline gives CDR1 MNHEY, CDR2 SVGEGT. V dropped 8 bases and J dropped 7; count of bases not matched to a gene: 18. CDR3 length equals 17 residues. CDR3 DNA sequence: TGTGCCAGCCGGCCATACAGGGGGCCTTACCTGGGGCAGCCCCAGCATTTT. Amino acid sequence: CASRPYRGPYLGQPQHF.

This clonotype was counted a few times. The J gene is TRBJ2-7, the V gene TRBV20-1; 7 positions match TRBD1. The CDR3 covers 15 residues. V was clipped by 1 base and J by 5 bases; unmatched bases: 11. Germline loops: CDR1 DFQATT, CDR2 SNEGSKA (reference sequence). CDR3 amino acids: CSARAGQDLGHEQYF. CDR3 DNA: TGCAGTGCTAGAGCCGGACAGGACCTTGGTCACGAGCAGTACTTC.

Turning to this clonotype: Possible read error: a much larger clone is one base away. The chain uses TRBV28 and TRBJ1-5; D is ambiguous. Germline CDR1 is MDHEN and CDR2 is SYDVKM. Trimming cost V 1 base and J 1 base, with 5 bases left between them. The CDR3 has 14 amino acids. The CDR3 region has the DNA TGTGCCAGCAGTTTATTGGTGAGCAATCAGCCCCAGCATTTT. As protein: CASSLLVSNQPQHF.

This clonotype was counted at least ten times. The chain is built from TRBV5-4 and TRBJ1-1; unclear D gene. The CDR3 contains 12 residues. CDR1 SGHNT and CDR2 YYREEE come from the germline V gene (reference sequence). Trimming took off 0 bases at V and 1 base at J, with 1 base between the two ends. The CDR3 sequence: CASSLANTEAFF. The CDR3 DNA reads TGTGCCAGCAGCTTGGCGAACACTGAAGCTTTCTTT.

About this clonotype itself: A much larger clone lies a single base off, so this may be a read error. The chain combines TRBV28 with TRBJ2-5; 8 bases are a match to TRBD1. CDR1 and CDR2 from the germline V gene are MDHEN and SYDVKM. The CDR3 is 14 amino acids. CDR3 sequence (DNA): TGTGCCAGCAGTTTGGGGACAGGCCAAGAGCCCCAGTACTTC. Translation: CASSLGTGQEPQYF. Together with reference TRBV28 and TRBJ2-5, the CDR3 gives the full variable domain: DVKVTQSSRYLVKRTGEKVFLECVQDMDHENMFWYRQDPGLGLRLIYFSYDVKMKEKGDIPEGYSVSREKKERFSLILESASTNQTSMYLCASSLGTGQEPQYFGPGTRLLVL.

On this clonotype itself: A much larger clone differs by one base, so this may be a read error. The chain couples TRBV6-4 to TRBJ2-3; D uncertain. Germline CDR1 and CDR2: MRHNA and SNTAGT. This CDR3 contains 16 residues. This chain's CDR3 is CTSSSKPSPGPDTQYF. The CDR3 DNA reads TGTACCAGTTCGAGCAAGCCCTCCCCGGGCCCAGATACGCAGTATTTT.

A few counts support this clonotype. The chain combines TRBV7-9 with TRBJ1-1, with a tentative D call TRBD1 (5 bases). V was pared by 5 bases and J by 4 bases, with 11 bases between. Per germline, CDR1 SEHNR and CDR2 FQNEAQ (reference sequence). The CDR3 is made up of 13 amino acids. The CDR3 nucleotides are TGTGCCAGCAGCCCTCAGGGTAGCACTGAAGCTTTCTTT. It codes for CASSPQGSTEAFF.

V usage is TRBV19 and J usage is TRBJ2-1, with 7 bases fitting TRBD2. The CDR3 consists of 14 residues. With V trimmed by 10 bases and J by 1 base, 7 bases remained unmatched. CDR1 is LNHDA and CDR2 is SQIVND in the germline V gene (reference sequence). In DNA, the CDR3 is TGTGCCACCTCTCTAGCGGCTTCCTACAATGAGCAGTTCTTC. Translated: CATSLAASYNEQFF.

This clonotype was observed at least ten times. The V and J genes are TRBV7-9 and TRBJ1-1; D is unclear. This CDR3 has 13 amino acids. Looked up from germline, CDR1 is SEHNR and CDR2 is FQNEAQ (reference sequence). V was pared by 5 bases and J by 1 base, with 8 bases between. The CDR3 bases are TGTGCCAGCAGCCTGCCCCCGAACACTGAAGCTTTCTTT. Its protein is CASSLPPNTEAFF.

This clonotype appeared many times. The chain couples TRBV6-6 to TRBJ1-6; D call uncertain. Trimming removed 5 bases from V and 0 bases from J, with 8 bases in between. The CDR3 spans 15 residues. Germline V lookup: CDR1 MNHNY, CDR2 SVGAGI (reference sequence). CDR3 loop: CASSVSSSYNSPLHF. The CDR3 DNA sequence: TGTGCCAGCAGTGTCTCGAGCTCCTATAATTCACCCCTCCACTTT.

This clonotype showed up many times. This chain joins TRBV23-1 and TRBJ2-7; D might be TRBD1 or TRBD2, each matching 5 bases. TRBV23-1 is an open reading frame, and its role is uncertain. This CDR3 is 14 amino acids long. Between the trimmed V and J ends, which lost 4 bases and 4 bases, there was a span of 14 bases. The CDR3 coding sequence is TGCGCCAGCAGTCCTCCCAAAGAGGGGTACGAGCAGTACTTC. Encoded protein: CASSPPKEGYEQYF.

This clonotype was detected ten times or more. The chain joins TRBV27 to TRBJ2-1, with D tentatively TRBD2 (6 bases). Germline CDR1 reads MNHEY; CDR2 reads SMNVEV (reference sequence). The CDR3 has 15 residues. Trimming stripped 7 bases from V and 7 bases from J, with 20 bases between. This CDR3 reads CASNSRDSSLNEQFF. CDR3 DNA: TGTGCCAGCAATTCCCGGGACTCCTCCCTGAATGAGCAGTTCTTC.

This chain joins TRBV28 and TRBJ1-3; D is possibly TRBD1 (5 bases). CDR1 and CDR2 from the germline V gene are MDHEN and SYDVKM. Trimming pared 6 bases from V and 3 bases from J, leaving 12 bases between. This CDR3 has 14 amino acids. The CDR3 coding sequence is TGTGCCAGCAGCGCAGGGTTCAATGGAAACACCATATATTTT. It translates to CASSAGFNGNTIYF. Supplemented by reference TRBV28 and TRBJ1-3, the full variable domain reads DVKVTQSSRYLVKRTGEKVFLECVQDMDHENMFWYRQDPGLGLRLIYFSYDVKMKEKGDIPEGYSVSREKKERFSLILESASTNQTSMYLCASSAGFNGNTIYFGEGSWLTVV.

This clonotype was detected ten times or more. The J gene is TRBJ2-7, the V gene TRBV19; TRBD1 matches at 8 bases. CDR1 LNHDA and CDR2 SQIVND come from the germline V gene (reference sequence). The CDR3 is 15 residues long. The junction had 5 bases not matched to a gene; V was cut back by 4 bases and J by 0 bases. The CDR3 is CASSTGTGISYEQYF. CDR3 DNA sequence: TGTGCCAGTAGTACCGGGACAGGTATCTCCTACGAGCAGTACTTC.

The rearrangement uses TRBV6-6 and TRBJ2-1; D is ambiguous. CDR1 is MNHNY and CDR2 is SVGAGI in the germline V gene (reference sequence). This CDR3 region has 12 residues. Trimming stripped 7 bases from V and 7 bases from J, with 11 bases between. The CDR3 here is CASNLPLNEQFF. The CDR3, as DNA: TGTGCCAGCAACCTCCCCCTAAATGAGCAGTTCTTC.

This clonotype was recorded a few times. The CDR3 region is CASSYGHRGGDTEAFF. The CDR3 DNA reads as TGTGCCAGCAGCTACGGACACCGGGGCGGCGACACTGAAGCTTTCTTT. The rearrangement links TRBV5-6 to TRBJ1-1; a weak D match, TRBD1 (5 bases). V was clipped by 3 bases and J by 3 bases, with 18 bases between them. CDR3 size: 16 residues. Germline V gene lookup returns CDR1 SGHDT and CDR2 YYEEEE.